Detailed here is one TCR beta chain. Its antigen is still unknown. This sample is drawn from a study of cytomegalovirus exposure and HLA in healthy donors. Findings and caveats of the study: In a later analysis, DRB1 alleles had the most associated TCRs; HLA-C alleles the fewest.

Use of 60 Vbeta and 13 Jbeta primers characterized the PCR. Repertoires were generated with immunoSEQ multiplex PCR, while TCRdb's copy carries only in-frame clones and drops some. The sample lists fewer than 130,000 clones; 75% to 80% were seen once. The ends lost 5 bases at V and 6 bases at J; junction bases unmatched: 12. Germline V gene lookup returns CDR1 SGHTA and CDR2 FQGNSA. This CDR3 has 16 residues. Sequencing was carried out using PBMCs. The TCR comes from a woman in her twenties or thirties in good health and CMV-seronegative. This chain connects TRBV7-2 to TRBJ2-1; 8 nucleotides agree with TRBD2. The CDR3 DNA is TGTGCCAGCAGCCGGGCGGGGGGCGCTACCTCCAATGAGCAGTTCTTC. Translation gives CASSRAGGATSNEQFF.